This is a list of T cell receptor beta chains from one sample in a study of T cell responses to AZD1222 COVID-19 vaccine. Only in-frame clones appear in the TCRdb table, and some are missing; sequencing was by immunoSEQ multiplex PCR. Of 150,000 to 190,000 clones listed, about nine tenths are singletons. This specimen was peripheral blood, taken on day 0 of AZD1222 vaccination. Every receptor here comes from an adult in good health. The CDR3 runs from the conserved cysteine through the conserved F or W. Fields, in order: V gene, J gene, D gene, clone size, CDR3 protein, CDR3 DNA. A D gene is named only where the DNA matches it firmly. Clone sizes are given selectively: once, few, many, or a class where the clone is expanded.

v_call: TRBV6-5; j_call: TRBJ1-2; d_call: TRBD1; clone_size: .; cdr3_aa: CASSRDRGKGGYTF; cdr3_nt: TGTGCCAGCAGTCGCGACAGGGGCAAGGGTGGCTACACCTTC
v_call: TRBV16; j_call: TRBJ2-2; d_call: .; clone_size: .; cdr3_aa: CASIQGGAWSTGELFF; cdr3_nt: TGTGCCAGCATCCAGGGGGGAGCCTGGAGCACCGGGGAGCTGTTTTTT
v_call: TRBV6-6; j_call: TRBJ2-1; d_call: .; clone_size: .; cdr3_aa: CASTLAEISYNEQFF; cdr3_nt: TGTGCCAGCACTTTAGCGGAGATATCCTACAATGAGCAGTTCTTC
v_call: TRBV28; j_call: TRBJ1-1; d_call: .; clone_size: .; cdr3_aa: CASTQRGLNTEAFF; cdr3_nt: TGTGCCAGCACCCAGCGGGGGCTGAACACTGAAGCTTTCTTT
v_call: TRBV10-3; j_call: TRBJ2-1; d_call: .; clone_size: .; cdr3_aa: CAISVIGNEQFF; cdr3_nt: TGTGCCATCAGTGTTATCGGCAATGAGCAGTTCTTC
v_call: TRBV11-2; j_call: TRBJ2-4; d_call: .; clone_size: .; cdr3_aa: CASASRAYKNIQYF; cdr3_nt: TGTGCCAGCGCCTCGAGGGCATACAAAAACATTCAGTACTTC
v_call: TRBV19; j_call: TRBJ2-1; d_call: .; clone_size: .; cdr3_aa: CASSIIRGNEQFF; cdr3_nt: TGTGCCAGTAGTATAATCAGGGGCAATGAGCAGTTCTTC
v_call: TRBV21-1; j_call: TRBJ2-7; d_call: .; clone_size: .; cdr3_aa: CASSATSSIFYEQYF; cdr3_nt: TGTGCCAGCAGCGCGACTAGCTCGATATTCTACGAGCAGTACTTC
v_call: TRBV4-1; j_call: TRBJ1-4; d_call: TRBD1; clone_size: .; cdr3_aa: CASSHLDRDGDEKLFF; cdr3_nt: TGCGCCAGCAGCCATCTCGACAGGGACGGGGATGAAAAACTGTTTTTT
v_call: TRBV18; j_call: TRBJ2-3; d_call: .; clone_size: .; cdr3_aa: CASSHVGDTDTQYF; cdr3_nt: TGTGCCAGCTCCCACGTCGGCGACACAGATACGCAGTATTTT
v_call: TRBV27; j_call: TRBJ2-1; d_call: .; clone_size: .; cdr3_aa: CASSPSLNSPGVGAYNEQFF; cdr3_nt: TGTGCCAGCAGTCCTAGTTTAAACTCGCCGGGAGTAGGAGCCTACAATGAGCAGTTCTTC
v_call: TRBV20-1; j_call: TRBJ1-1; d_call: .; clone_size: .; cdr3_aa: CSPRTPTEAFF; cdr3_nt: TGCAGCCCTCGGACTCCCACTGAAGCTTTCTTT
v_call: TRBV5-1; j_call: TRBJ1-1; d_call: TRBD1; clone_size: .; cdr3_aa: CASSLTPGQRNTEAFF; cdr3_nt: TGCGCCAGCAGCTTGACTCCGGGACAGAGGAACACTGAAGCTTTCTTT
v_call: TRBV2; j_call: TRBJ1-1; d_call: .; clone_size: .; cdr3_aa: CASREEAAINTEAFF; cdr3_nt: TGTGCCAGCAGGGAAGAGGCGGCCATCAACACTGAAGCTTTCTTT
v_call: TRBV11-3; j_call: TRBJ1-1; d_call: .; clone_size: .; cdr3_aa: CASSSRGKNTEAFF; cdr3_nt: TGTGCCAGCAGCTCGCGGGGTAAGAACACTGAAGCTTTCTTT
v_call: TRBV7-9; j_call: TRBJ1-2; d_call: .; clone_size: .; cdr3_aa: CASSLPFSDRNYGYTF; cdr3_nt: TGTGCCAGCAGCTTACCCTTCTCAGACAGAAACTATGGCTACACCTTC
v_call: TRBV7-9; j_call: TRBJ2-6; d_call: TRBD2; clone_size: .; cdr3_aa: CASSFYRGRAAAGANVLTF; cdr3_nt: TGTGCCAGCAGCTTTTATCGCGGGAGGGCCGCTGCTGGGGCCAACGTCCTGACTTTC
v_call: TRBV3-1/TRBV3-2; j_call: TRBJ2-2; d_call: .; clone_size: .; cdr3_aa: CASSRLTKFLNRGNTGELFF; cdr3_nt: TGTGCCAGCAGTCGACTTACCAAGTTTCTTAATCGGGGGAACACCGGGGAGCTGTTTTTT
v_call: TRBV18; j_call: TRBJ1-6; d_call: TRBD1; clone_size: .; cdr3_aa: CASSPAGTGVISPLHF; cdr3_nt: TGTGCCAGCTCACCGGCCGGGACAGGGGTTATCTCACCCCTCCACTTT
v_call: TRBV12-3/TRBV12-4; j_call: TRBJ2-7; d_call: .; clone_size: .; cdr3_aa: CASSSRTRYEQYF; cdr3_nt: TGTGCCAGCAGTTCCCGGACTCGCTACGAGCAGTACTTC
v_call: TRBV15; j_call: TRBJ2-7; d_call: .; clone_size: .; cdr3_aa: CATSRDRTPSSYEQYF; cdr3_nt: TGTGCCACCAGCAGAGATAGGACTCCGTCATCCTACGAGCAGTACTTC
v_call: TRBV14; j_call: TRBJ1-2; d_call: .; clone_size: .; cdr3_aa: CASSLGTPTHDYGYTF; cdr3_nt: TGTGCCAGCAGTTTGGGGACACCCACTCATGACTATGGCTACACCTTC
v_call: TRBV7-3; j_call: TRBJ2-2; d_call: TRBD1; clone_size: .; cdr3_aa: CASSQYLGQGAGELFF; cdr3_nt: TGTGCCAGCAGCCAATACTTAGGACAGGGGGCCGGGGAGCTGTTTTTT
v_call: TRBV28; j_call: TRBJ2-7; d_call: TRBD1; clone_size: once; cdr3_aa: CASSPGTGGGLHYEQYF; cdr3_nt: TGTGCCAGCAGTCCCGGGACAGGGGGCGGCCTGCACTACGAGCAGTACTTC
v_call: TRBV7-8; j_call: TRBJ2-7; d_call: .; clone_size: once; cdr3_aa: CASSPITGKGEQYF; cdr3_nt: TGTGCCAGCAGTCCCATTACTGGAAAGGGCGAGCAGTACTTC
v_call: TRBV6-4; j_call: TRBJ1-1; d_call: TRBD1; clone_size: .; cdr3_aa: CASSAAPGGMNTEAFF; cdr3_nt: TGTGCCAGCAGCGCCGCCCCAGGGGGTATGAACACTGAAGCTTTCTTT
v_call: TRBV7-9; j_call: TRBJ1-1; d_call: .; clone_size: .; cdr3_aa: CASSQWGDTEAFF; cdr3_nt: TGTGCCAGCAGCCAGTGGGGGGACACTGAAGCTTTCTTT
v_call: TRBV6-5; j_call: TRBJ1-2; d_call: .; clone_size: .; cdr3_aa: CASQETGTYTF; cdr3_nt: TGTGCCAGCCAAGAAACAGGGACATACACCTTC
v_call: TRBV5-1; j_call: TRBJ2-1; d_call: .; clone_size: .; cdr3_aa: CASKGPQFRDEQFF; cdr3_nt: TGCGCCAGCAAGGGACCCCAATTCAGGGATGAGCAGTTCTTC
v_call: TRBV6-5; j_call: TRBJ1-2; d_call: .; clone_size: .; cdr3_aa: CASSYKGVNYGYTF; cdr3_nt: TGTGCCAGCAGTTACAAAGGGGTGAACTATGGCTACACCTTC
v_call: TRBV7-8; j_call: TRBJ2-1; d_call: .; clone_size: .; cdr3_aa: CASSLQWVATSSYNEQFF; cdr3_nt: TGTGCCAGCAGCTTACAGTGGGTAGCTACCAGCTCCTACAATGAGCAGTTCTTC
v_call: TRBV11-2; j_call: TRBJ1-1; d_call: .; clone_size: .; cdr3_aa: CASSFGRFRNTEAFF; cdr3_nt: TGTGCCAGCAGCTTCGGACGGTTTAGAAACACTGAAGCTTTCTTT
v_call: TRBV9; j_call: TRBJ1-6; d_call: TRBD1; clone_size: once; cdr3_aa: CASSPRVTGTNSPLHF; cdr3_nt: TGTGCCAGCAGCCCCCGGGTGACAGGGACTAATTCACCCCTCCACTTT
v_call: TRBV5-4; j_call: TRBJ2-1; d_call: .; clone_size: .; cdr3_aa: CASTQKQANEQFF; cdr3_nt: TGTGCCAGCACCCAAAAACAGGCAAATGAGCAGTTCTTC
v_call: TRBV6-5; j_call: TRBJ2-5; d_call: TRBD1; clone_size: .; cdr3_aa: CASSYRTGGQETQYF; cdr3_nt: TGTGCCAGCAGCTACCGGACAGGCGGACAAGAGACCCAGTACTTC
v_call: TRBV2; j_call: TRBJ1-1; d_call: .; clone_size: few; cdr3_aa: CARGRDGNTEAFF; cdr3_nt: TGTGCCAGGGGGAGAGACGGGAACACTGAAGCTTTCTTT
v_call: TRBV15; j_call: TRBJ2-3; d_call: .; clone_size: .; cdr3_aa: CATSAAPTDTQYF; cdr3_nt: TGTGCCACCTCTGCTGCCCCCACAGATACGCAGTATTTT
v_call: TRBV6-2/TRBV6-3; j_call: TRBJ2-2; d_call: TRBD1; clone_size: .; cdr3_aa: CASSYTGQGLNTGELFF; cdr3_nt: TGTGCCAGCAGTTACACGGGACAGGGTCTCAACACCGGGGAGCTGTTTTTT
v_call: TRBV30; j_call: TRBJ2-1; d_call: .; clone_size: .; cdr3_aa: CAWSAGGTRNEQFF; cdr3_nt: TGTGCCTGGAGTGCCGGAGGGACACGGAATGAGCAGTTCTTC
v_call: TRBV10-3; j_call: TRBJ1-5; d_call: .; clone_size: .; cdr3_aa: CAISEDPNQPQHF; cdr3_nt: TGTGCCATCAGTGAGGACCCCAATCAGCCCCAGCATTTT